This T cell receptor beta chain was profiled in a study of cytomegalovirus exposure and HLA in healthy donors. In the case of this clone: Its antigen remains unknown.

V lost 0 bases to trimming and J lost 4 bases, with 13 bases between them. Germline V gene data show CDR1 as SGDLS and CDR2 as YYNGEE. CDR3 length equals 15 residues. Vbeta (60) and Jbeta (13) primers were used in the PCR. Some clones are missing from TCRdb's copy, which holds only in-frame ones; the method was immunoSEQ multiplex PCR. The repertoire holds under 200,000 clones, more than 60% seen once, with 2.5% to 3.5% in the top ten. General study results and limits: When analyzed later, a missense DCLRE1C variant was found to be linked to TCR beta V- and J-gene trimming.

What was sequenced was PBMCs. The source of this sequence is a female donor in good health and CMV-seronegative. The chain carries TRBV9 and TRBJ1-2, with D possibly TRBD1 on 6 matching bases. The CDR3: CASSVGTAAGYGYTF. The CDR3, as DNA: TGTGCCAGCAGCGTAGGGACAGCCGCTGGCTATGGCTACACCTTC.